These T cell receptor beta chains were read from a single sample in a study of CD8 T cells in Susac syndrome. TCRdb fed the immunoSEQ multiplex PCR reads into MiXCR, producing one record per CDR3 protein. This repertoire shows 150,000 to 200,000 distinct CDR3 sequences, about 94% found once; its top ten account for 0.11% to 0.15%. Sample: CD4+ T cells from PBMCs. The receptors come from a human donor in good health. The CDR3 runs from the conserved cysteine through the conserved F or W. The D gene is left open where the match is weak.

cdr3_aa | j_call | v_call | d_call
CASRTRTVSSPLHF | TRBJ1-6 | TRBV6-5 | -
CASSAIQGTQYF | TRBJ2-5 | TRBV27 | -
CSATPTGDQPQHF | TRBJ1-5 | TRBV20-1 | TRBD1
CSVGVTTDTQYF | TRBJ2-3 | TRBV29-1 | -
CATSRGPKSSYEQYF | TRBJ2-7 | TRBV15 | -
CAISDRSNQPQHF | TRBJ1-5 | TRBV15 | -
CASSYSPAWGYTF | TRBJ1-2 | TRBV6-2/TRBV6-3 | -
CSAREGTNIQYF | TRBJ2-4 | TRBV20-1 | -
CASSFASSGGNYEQYF | TRBJ2-7 | TRBV7-9 | TRBD2
CSVDRGQTQYF | TRBJ2-5 | TRBV29-1 | -
CSVEEDLNTEAFF | TRBJ1-1 | TRBV29-1 | -
CASRDINSPLHF | TRBJ1-6 | TRBV2 | -
CASTKWAGHGYTF | TRBJ1-2 | TRBV2 | -
CSAWGGTGAYEQYF | TRBJ2-7 | TRBV20-1 | TRBD1
CASSTRTGEGYTF | TRBJ1-2 | TRBV5-5 | TRBD1
CASSGGAQPQHF | TRBJ1-5 | TRBV2 | -
CASTPQASGANVLTF | TRBJ2-6 | TRBV6-2/TRBV6-3 | -
CASSLSGLASETQYF | TRBJ2-5 | TRBV5-1 | TRBD2
CAWSHGGSSYNEQFF | TRBJ2-1 | TRBV30 | TRBD2